This T cell receptor beta chain was identified during a study of T cells in Graves' hyperthyroidism and ophthalmopathy (dated by TCRdb to about 2019). Concerning the study at large: Peripheral blood was collected at initial diagnosis, before any treatment. Following sampling, methimazole starting at 30 mg daily was given to hyperthyroidism patients, and high-dose intravenous methylprednisolone was given to ophthalmopathy patients. TCR V-J signatures able to tell the groups apart were searched for in a discovery cohort of 90 to 100 patients, of whom more than 40 had Graves' ophthalmopathy and 57 had stable Graves' hyperthyroidism. Prospective prediction of ophthalmopathy was tested in an independent validation cohort consisting of fewer than 20 hyperthyroidism patients and 17 patients who later progressed to ophthalmopathy. In addition, the study compared T-cell repertoires in thyroid tissue and in blood from roughly 6 Graves' hyperthyroidism patients. The 100 discovery patients were randomly divided into training and test sets at a 7:3 ratio. TCR Vbeta CDR3 sequencing of approximately 140 peripheral blood samples (more than 40 ophthalmopathy, 75 hyperthyroidism and approximately 17 progressor patients) is reported in the paper. Points the paper makes about the study in general: Most expanded thyroid clonotypes (frequency above 0.001) were also found in blood, which suggests that blood repertoires may mirror thyroid immune responses. In validation, the model predicted progression to ophthalmopathy a median of roughly 6.2 months before onset, with approximately 71% sensitivity and 72.22% specificity. Ophthalmopathy was separated from stable hyperthyroidism by a 13 V-J signature model, with over 85% sensitivity and approximately 84% specificity obtained in cross-validation and 80%/75% obtained in testing. No statistical method was used to set the sample size in advance, and investigators knew the group allocation.

The TCR beta CDR3 regions were amplified from RNA transcripts. The TCR CDR3 was subjected to a first round of RT-PCR using the HTBI primer set and the Qiagen OneStep RT-PCR kit. Libraries were constructed in a second round of multiplex PCR, after which size selection and purification were performed. Sequencing of the libraries was done on an Illumina HiSeq2000 using paired-end 100 bp reads. The authors' analysis ran thus. SOAPnuke was used to process the raw data, removing reads that contained adapters or uncalled bases, had a mean Phred below 15, or lacked an exact match to the constant primer or identifier. COPE v1.2.5 was used to merge high-quality paired reads, and clonotypes were defined as unique nucleotide sequences. Clonotypes were aligned to IMGT TRBV, TRBD and TRBJ reference segments using MiTCR v1.1. The analysis was restricted to V-J combinations with a frequency above 0.0001, which together covered just over 99% of the repertoires. A TCS score was defined as the ratio of F50 (clonal expansion) to E x V (chaos), with BLOSUM62-based TCRdist applied between CDR3 peptides within each V-J. Welch's t-statistics and random forest reduced several hundred V-J features to around 14, which were used in a naive Bayes classifier (R e1071). The public reads were reanalyzed by TCRdb: fastp trimming at Q25, MiXCR alignment, in-frame beta chains only. Each entry is one CDR3 protein sequence, shown with its most common DNA and genes. It is TCRdb's table, rather than the study itself, that gives the V and J calls and clone size. The sample table records fewer than 800,000 distinct CDR3 sequences; about a sixth of these occur just once. Clones ranked in the top ten supply around 8.1% of the sample.

As to this clonotype: It lacks a known antigen. No much larger clone is present one base from it, and per-base qualities are unavailable.

As encoded in the germline V gene, CDR1 is LGHNA while CDR2 is YSLEER. Including cysteine and phenylalanine, the CDR3 has 15 amino acids. CDR3 DNA is the only sequence kept; it has 45 bases, read in frame from the first base. V is reduced by 5 bases and J by 0 bases, leaving a spacing of 10 bases between them. Stable Graves' hyperthyroidism was defined as the absence of progression to ophthalmopathy over 18 months of follow-up. Hyperthyroidism patients were aged 18 to 65 years and newly diagnosed, with disease duration of less than 2 months. Exclusion was applied to patients with uncontrolled infections, other autoimmune diseases, pregnancy or lactation. Diagnoses were based on clinical symptoms, serum thyroxine and TRAb, thyroid ultrasound and orbital computed tomography. Ficoll-Paque density gradient centrifugation was used to isolate PBMCs from around 9.1 ml of fresh peripheral blood. Total RNA was extracted using Trizol reagent, and RNA quality was assessed on an Agilent 2100 Bioanalyzer.

This receptor was obtained from a young man with Graves' hyperthyroidism. Here the chain combines TRBV4-3 and TRBJ1-4; the D gene is not confidently resolved. Sequencing used blood. The CDR3 in this case is CASSYRSSTNEKLFF. The DNA sequence is as follows: TGCGCCAGCAGCTACCGGAGTTCAACTAATGAAAAACTGTTTTTT.